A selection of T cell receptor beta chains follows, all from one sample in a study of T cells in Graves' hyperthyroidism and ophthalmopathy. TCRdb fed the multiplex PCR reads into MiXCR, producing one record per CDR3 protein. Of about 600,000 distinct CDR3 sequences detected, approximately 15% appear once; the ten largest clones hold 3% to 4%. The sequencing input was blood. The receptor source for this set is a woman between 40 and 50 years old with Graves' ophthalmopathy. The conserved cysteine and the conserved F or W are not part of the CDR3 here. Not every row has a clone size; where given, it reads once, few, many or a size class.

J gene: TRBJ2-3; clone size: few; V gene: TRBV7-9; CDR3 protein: ASSLSTTAATQY
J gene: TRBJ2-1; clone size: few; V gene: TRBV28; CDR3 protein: ASSQPWAYNEQF
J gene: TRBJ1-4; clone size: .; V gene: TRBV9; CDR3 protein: ASSVGYDSSVF
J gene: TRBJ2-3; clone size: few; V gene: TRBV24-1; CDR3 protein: ATRGTGLTDTQY
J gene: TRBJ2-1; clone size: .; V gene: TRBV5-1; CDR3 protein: ASSSSSGGADNEQF
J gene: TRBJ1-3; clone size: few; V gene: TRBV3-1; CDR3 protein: ASSQATGGPLNTIY
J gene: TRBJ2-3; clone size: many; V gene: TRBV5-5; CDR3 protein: ASSSGTSGVTDTQY
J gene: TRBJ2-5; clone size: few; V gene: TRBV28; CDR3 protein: ASTQGVAEREY
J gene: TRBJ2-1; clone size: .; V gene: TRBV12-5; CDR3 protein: ASGLVLTGTSYNEQF
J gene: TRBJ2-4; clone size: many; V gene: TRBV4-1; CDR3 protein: ASSQVNRGAKNIQY
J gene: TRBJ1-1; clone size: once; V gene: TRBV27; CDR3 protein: ASRYGGGQNTEAF
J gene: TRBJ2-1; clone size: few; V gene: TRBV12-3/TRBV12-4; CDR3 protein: ASSRTSENFNEQF
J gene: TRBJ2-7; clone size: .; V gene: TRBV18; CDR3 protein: ASSPGPLGVYEQY
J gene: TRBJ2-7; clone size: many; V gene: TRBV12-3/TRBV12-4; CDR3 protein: ASSLRVRGSYEQY
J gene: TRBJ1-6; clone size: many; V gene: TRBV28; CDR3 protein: ASSFSGGRVSPLH
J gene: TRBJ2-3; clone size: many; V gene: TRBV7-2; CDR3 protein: ASSLVGGGRSTQY
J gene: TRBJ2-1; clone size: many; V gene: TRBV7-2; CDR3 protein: ASSYGVSSYNEQF
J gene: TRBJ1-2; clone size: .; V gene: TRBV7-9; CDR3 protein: ASSTQGTGGYT
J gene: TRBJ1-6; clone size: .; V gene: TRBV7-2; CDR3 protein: ASSLYDAGTNSPLH
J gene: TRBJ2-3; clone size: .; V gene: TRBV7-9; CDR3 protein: ASSLARWELLAGGLGDTQY
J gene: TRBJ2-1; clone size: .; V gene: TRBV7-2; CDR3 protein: ASSFWGAPDNEQF
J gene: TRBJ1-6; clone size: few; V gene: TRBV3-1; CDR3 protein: ASSQDGLQARPLH
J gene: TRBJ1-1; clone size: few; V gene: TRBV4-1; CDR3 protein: ASSQGFSDRNTEAF
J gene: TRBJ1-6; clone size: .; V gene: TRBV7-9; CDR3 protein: ASSLAGGSPLH
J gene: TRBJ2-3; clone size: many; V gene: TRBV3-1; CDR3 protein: ASSQPGGARTDTQY
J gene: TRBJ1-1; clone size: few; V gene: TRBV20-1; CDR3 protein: SASKVTGGEEAF